Presented here are 13 T cell receptor beta chains from one specimen sequenced in a study of T cells in localized non-small cell lung cancer. The method was immunoSEQ multiplex PCR; TCRdb's version includes in-frame clones alone and lacks a portion of them. The repertoire has 72,000 or so clones, about four fifths of them found once; the top ten carry roughly 14%. The sequencing used peripheral blood, collected before any cancer treatment. These receptors came from an older female donor with stage I lung adenocarcinoma.

This CDR3 is CASSEAASGAYEQYF. The CDR3 region has the DNA TGTGCCAGCAGTGAAGCGGCTAGCGGCGCCTACGAGCAGTACTTC. The chain uses TRBV6-1 and TRBJ2-7; 7 bases line up with TRBD2. The CDR3 runs to 15 residues. Germline V gene lookup returns CDR1 MNHNS and CDR2 SASEGT. J was trimmed by 2 bases and V by 0 bases; bases with no gene match: 4.

The chain couples TRBV5-4 to TRBJ1-2, with 7 bases fitting TRBD1. The junction had 7 bases not matched to a gene; V was cut back by 0 bases and J by 5 bases. CDR1 is SGHNT, CDR2 YYREEE, per germline (reference sequence). This CDR3 comprises 15 residues. CDR3 loop: CASSLAGQVLYGYTF. The CDR3 DNA is TGTGCCAGCAGCTTGGCCGGACAGGTCTTATATGGCTACACCTTC. Variable domain in full (rest from reference TRBV5-4 and TRBJ1-2): ETGVTQSPTHLIKTRGQQVTLRCSSQSGHNTVSWYQQALGQGPQFIFQYYREEENGRGNFPPRFSGLQFPNYSSELNVNALELDDSALYLCASSLAGQVLYGYTFGSGTRLTVV.

CDR3 nucleotides: TGTGCCAGCAAGAGACAGGGACAAACTGAAGCTTTCTTT. Translating it yields CASKRQGQTEAFF. The rearrangement joins TRBV6-5 to TRBJ1-1, with 7 bases lining up with TRBD1. The length of the CDR3 is 13 residues. Trimming took 7 bases from V and 5 from J; bases not matched to a gene: 7. Germline V CDR1 and CDR2: MNHEY, SVGAGI.

The sample holds one count of this clone. The chain combines TRBV7-9 with TRBJ2-1, with 9 bases fitting TRBD2. V shed 3 bases and J 8 bases; nucleotides not matched to a gene: 5. The germline V gene has CDR1 SEHNR and CDR2 FQNEAQ (reference sequence). The CDR3 contains 14 residues. CDR3: CASSLSSGSYEQFF. The CDR3 DNA reads as TGTGCCAGCAGCTTGAGTAGCGGGAGCTATGAGCAGTTCTTC.

The genes are TRBV7-8 and TRBJ2-7; a possible D gene is TRBD2 (7 bases). The ends were cut back, 3 bases at V and 2 bases at J, with 17 bases in the middle. Germline V gene sequence: CDR1 SGHVS, CDR2 FQNEAQ. The CDR3 extends over 16 amino acids. The CDR3 bases are TGTGCCAGCAGCTTGGGTGGGGGGGGCTACGCCTACGAGCAGTACTTC. This encodes CASSLGGGGYAYEQYF.

The chain is built from TRBV19 and TRBJ1-2; 7 bases match TRBD1. V shed 7 bases, J shed 3 bases, and the junction held 8 bases outside the gene matches. CDR1 and CDR2 (germline): LNHDA, SQIVND (reference sequence). The CDR3 has 14 amino acids. The CDR3 nucleotides read TGTGCCAGTAAGAGAGGCGGGACAGACTATGGCTACACCTTC. Translated, it gives CASKRGGTDYGYTF.

Concerning this clone itself: Since no conserved phenylalanine or tryptophan closes the CDR3, a read error is the likely cause. The rearrangement joins TRBV19 to TRBJ1-1, with D perhaps matching TRBD1 (6 bases). CDR1 and CDR2 from the germline V gene are LNHDA and SQIVND (reference sequence). V lost 8 bases to trimming and J lost 7 bases, with 17 bases between them. This CDR3 has 13 residues. The CDR3 DNA follows: TGTGCCAGTCGAGACAGGAGCAGATTTGAAGCTTTCCTT. Protein: CASRDRSRFEAFL.

The V and J genes are TRBV7-8 and TRBJ2-7, with 8 bases that match TRBD2. V shed 5 bases, J shed 0 bases, and the junction held 12 bases outside the gene matches. Germline assignment: CDR1 SGHVS and CDR2 FQNEAQ. The CDR3 has 17 residues. The CDR3 protein is CASSPGDRGRSSYEQYF. CDR3 nucleotides: TGTGCCAGCAGCCCAGGCGATCGCGGGAGGAGCTCCTACGAGCAGTACTTC.

This clone showed up just a few times. The V gene is TRBV6-5, the J gene TRBJ1-2; 9 bases are a match to TRBD1. The V gene's germline CDR1 is MNHEY and CDR2 SVGAGI. This CDR3 has 13 amino acids. J was trimmed by 6 bases and V by 6 bases; bases with no gene match: 5. The CDR3 region has the DNA TGTGCCAGCAGCCGGGGACAGGGAGATGGCTACACCTTC. This codes for CASSRGQGDGYTF.

This clone was counted once. The chain recombines TRBV2 with TRBJ2-7; unclear D gene. The CDR3 contains 13 residues. Germline values: CDR1 SNHLY, CDR2 FYNNEI. V was trimmed by 5 bases and J by 12 bases, leaving 20 bases between them. The CDR3 protein is CASSIYSSDLGYF. The CDR3, as DNA: TGTGCCAGCAGTATATATTCTTCGGACCTGGGGTACTTC. The whole variable domain, remainder taken from reference TRBV2 and TRBJ2-7, is EPEVTQTPSHQVTQMGQEVILRCVPISNHLYFYWYRQILGQKVEFLVSFYNNEISEKSEIFDDQFSVERPDGSNFTLKIRSTKLEDSAMYFCASSIYSSDLGYFGPGTRLTVT.

The chain has TRBV9 and TRBJ2-1; D is perhaps TRBD2 (5 bases). Trimming cost V 3 bases and J 1 base, with 11 bases left between them. Germline CDR1 reads SGDLS; CDR2 reads YYNGEE. The CDR3 is 15 amino acids. CDR3 sequence: CASSDTGWSYNEQFF. The CDR3 DNA is TGTGCCAGCAGCGACACGGGATGGTCCTACAATGAGCAGTTCTTC.

This chain links TRBV6-1 with TRBJ1-1, with D uncertain. The CDR3 has 15 amino acids. Germline CDR1 and CDR2: MNHNS and SASEGT. V dropped 6 bases and J dropped 3 bases, with 17 bases sitting between them. Here the CDR3 DNA reads TGTGCCAGCAGAAACGGGAGGGTTAGGGACACTGAAGCTTTCTTT. Translated: CASRNGRVRDTEAFF.

This clone was seen only a few times. The rearrangement uses TRBV6-1 and TRBJ1-1; weak D call: TRBD1 (5 bases). CDR3 length equals 14 residues. The germline V and J ends were trimmed by 4 bases and 7 bases, with 16 bases remaining between them. CDR1 and CDR2 from the germline V gene are MNHNS and SASEGT. The CDR3 loop is CASSGAGQLFEAFF. Here the CDR3 DNA reads TGTGCCAGCAGTGGGGCAGGGCAGCTATTTGAAGCTTTCTTT.